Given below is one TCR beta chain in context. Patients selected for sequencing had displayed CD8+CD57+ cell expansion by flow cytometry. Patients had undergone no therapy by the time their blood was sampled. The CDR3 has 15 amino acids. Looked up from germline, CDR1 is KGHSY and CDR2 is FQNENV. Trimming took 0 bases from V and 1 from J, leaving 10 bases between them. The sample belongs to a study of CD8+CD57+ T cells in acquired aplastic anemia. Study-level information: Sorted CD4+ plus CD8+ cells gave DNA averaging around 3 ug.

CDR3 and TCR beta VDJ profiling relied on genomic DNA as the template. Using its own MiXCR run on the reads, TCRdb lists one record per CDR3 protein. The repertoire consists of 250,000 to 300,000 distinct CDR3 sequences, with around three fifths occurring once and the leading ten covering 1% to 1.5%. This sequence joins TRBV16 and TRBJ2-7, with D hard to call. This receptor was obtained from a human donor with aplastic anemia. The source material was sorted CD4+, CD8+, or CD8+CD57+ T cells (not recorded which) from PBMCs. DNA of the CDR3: TGTGCCAGCAGCCAATCGGGGATCGGGTCCTACGAGCAGTACTTC. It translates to CASSQSGIGSYEQYF.